This TCR beta chain was obtained from a study of Graves' ophthalmopathy and Graves' hyperthyroidism. This clonotype has ten or more counts. The study amplified TCR beta CDR3 regions using RNA transcripts. Amplification began with first-round RT-PCR using HTBI primers, then second-round multiplex PCR was performed. TCRdb used MiXCR to reprocess the multiplex PCR reads, holding one entry per CDR3 protein. Of about 700,000 distinct CDR3 sequences listed, 35% to 50% are singletons. The CDR3 length is 10 residues. Per the germline V gene, CDR1 is SNHLY and CDR2 is FYNNEI. Trimming cost V 5 bases and J 4 bases, with 3 bases left between them.

Sequencing used peripheral blood. The sequence was obtained from an adult man with Graves' ophthalmopathy. This sequence joins TRBV2 and TRBJ2-7; D gene unclear. The CDR3 is CASSTYEQYF. The CDR3 DNA follows: TGTGCCAGCAGTACATACGAGCAGTACTTC.